This TCR beta chain appears in the sequencing data of a study of shared clonotypes between healthy human individuals. V gave up 5 bases and J gave up 7 bases; unmatched junction bases: 5. The CDR3 covers 14 residues. The germline V gene encodes CDR1 MNHNS and CDR2 SASEGT. Once extracted for a subset, genomic DNA was divided evenly among several immunoSEQ plates. Sequencing was performed with immunoSEQ multiplex PCR; in TCRdb, only in-frame clones are kept and a portion is missing. The data hold 2 million or so clones, with approximately 94% observed a single time. Only CD45RO-negative cells positively selected for CCR7 counted as naive CD8 cells, so terminally differentiated effector memory CD45RA+ cells were excluded.

This chain joins TRBV6-1 and TRBJ2-1, with 10 positions matching TRBD1. Source material: naive CD8+ T cells sorted from blood. The TCR originated in a man in his late teens or twenties in good health. The DNA of the CDR3 is TGTGCCAGCAGTTATTGGACAGGGGGAAATGAGCAGTTCTTC. It translates to CASSYWTGGNEQFF.